This is a list of T cell receptor beta chains from one sample in a study of cytomegalovirus exposure and HLA in healthy donors. Libraries were prepared by immunoSEQ multiplex PCR; TCRdb keeps only in-frame clonotypes and omits some of them. The repertoire holds some 130,000 clones, with 77% as singletons. Sequencing was carried out using PBMCs. The receptors stem from a woman aged 55-69 years in good health and CMV-seronegative. CDR3s include the opening cysteine and the closing phenylalanine or tryptophan.

v_gene	j_gene	CDR3aa
TRBV9	TRBJ1-5	CASSPTGGGDQPQHF
TRBV10-1	TRBJ2-5	CASSESNSYETQYF
TRBV11-2	TRBJ1-2	CASSRPGQGRRYGYTF
TRBV10-3	TRBJ1-1	CAIRGQTTLGAFF
TRBV9	TRBJ1-2	CASSVEAQGAYDGYTF
TRBV11-2	TRBJ2-3	CASSLGQGVDTQYF
TRBV5-4	TRBJ2-7	CASSTPTGPGEQYF
TRBV6-1	TRBJ2-3	CASSSPGISTDTQYF
TRBV27	TRBJ2-2	CASRPLGGTGELFF
TRBV7-8	TRBJ2-1	CASSASGSSYNEQFF
TRBV4-2	TRBJ1-1	CASSQGLGQPRRTEAFF
TRBV19	TRBJ1-4	CASSIGGKKLFF
TRBV18	TRBJ1-1	CASSQGETEAFF
TRBV5-1	TRBJ2-3	CASSLGYTDTQYF